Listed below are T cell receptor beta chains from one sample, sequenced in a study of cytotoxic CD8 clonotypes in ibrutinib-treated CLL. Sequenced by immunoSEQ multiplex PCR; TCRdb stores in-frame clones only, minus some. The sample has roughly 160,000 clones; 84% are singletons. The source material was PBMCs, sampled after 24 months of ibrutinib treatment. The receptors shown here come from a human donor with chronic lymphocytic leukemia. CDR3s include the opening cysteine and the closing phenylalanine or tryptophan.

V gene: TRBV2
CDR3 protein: CASSGDRGLINQPQHF

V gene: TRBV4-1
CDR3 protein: CASSQGGKTFF

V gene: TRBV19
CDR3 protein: CASQGGTGVRIGELFF

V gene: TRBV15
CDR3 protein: CATPRRTIELSPLHF

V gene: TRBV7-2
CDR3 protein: CASSRDRQETQYF

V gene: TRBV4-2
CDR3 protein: CASSNLGAGDTHNEQFF

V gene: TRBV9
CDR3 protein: CASRGDYNEQFF

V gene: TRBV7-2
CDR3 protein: CASSFLLRGRTEAFF

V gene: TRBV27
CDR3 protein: CASSRNSGDNEQFF

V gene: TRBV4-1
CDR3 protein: CASSQRQGAAEAFF

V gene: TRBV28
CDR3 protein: CASTLYGGGNQPQHF

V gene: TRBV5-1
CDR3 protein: CASSLVVRSGSYAEAFF

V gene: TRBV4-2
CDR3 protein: CASSQDRSSGQETQYF

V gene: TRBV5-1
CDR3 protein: CASSTSGGTDTQYF

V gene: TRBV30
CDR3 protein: CAWTPGAVPNSGNTIYF

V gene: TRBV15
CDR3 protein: CATSRAAGQGALPQHF

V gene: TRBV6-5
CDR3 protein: CASSYSRDRVNSPLHF

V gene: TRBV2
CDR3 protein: CASSTKQGIPGELFF

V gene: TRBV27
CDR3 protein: CASSLSGVGQPQHF

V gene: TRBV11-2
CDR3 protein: CASSLARTSYEQYF

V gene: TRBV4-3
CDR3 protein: CASSQDSSLLRGEQYF

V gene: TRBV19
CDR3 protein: CASSITGNQPQHF

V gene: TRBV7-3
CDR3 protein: CASSFGGRTETQYF